What follows are 11 T cell receptor beta chains derived from one specimen sequenced in a study of cytomegalovirus exposure and HLA in healthy donors. The PCR made use of 60 Vbeta and 13 Jbeta primers. The assay was immunoSEQ multiplex PCR, and TCRdb's table has in-frame clones only and misses some. The sample holds 120,000 or so clones, 55% to 75% seen once. Sequences were obtained from PBMCs. The source is a young man in good health and CMV-seronegative.

For the CDR3, the DNA is TGTGCCAGCAGCTCCGGACAGGGGGGCAATCAGCCCCAGCATTTT. This codes for CASSSGQGGNQPQHF. The V gene is TRBV9, the J gene TRBJ1-5, with 10 bases fitting TRBD1. V lost 4 bases to trimming and J lost 2 bases; unmatched junction nucleotides: 3. Germline-derived CDR1 and CDR2 are SGDLS and YYNGEE. This CDR3 has 15 residues.

The chain links TRBV7-9 to TRBJ2-1; 10 bases are a match to TRBD1. Germline V lookup: CDR1 SEHNR, CDR2 FQNEAQ (reference sequence). V lost 5 bases to trimming and J lost 8 bases; unmatched junction nucleotides: 6. This CDR3 region has 14 residues. For the CDR3, the DNA is TGTGCCAGCAGCGACCGGGACAGGGGTCATGAGCAGTTCTTC. It encodes CASSDRDRGHEQFF.

The chain is built from TRBV5-1 and TRBJ1-2; 8 bases match TRBD1. Germline CDR1 SGHRS, CDR2 YFSETQ. CDR3 length: 13 amino acids. The V segment lost 5 bases and the J segment 9 bases; nucleotides outside the gene matches: 9. This CDR3 reads CASSVAGGESYTF. In DNA, the CDR3 is TGCGCCAGCAGTGTCGCAGGGGGCGAAAGCTACACCTTC.

The chain recombines TRBV6-5 with TRBJ2-1, with 8 bases that match TRBD2. Germline V gene lookup returns CDR1 MNHEY and CDR2 SVGAGI. The CDR3 extends over 11 amino acids. The trim removed 10 bases at V and 8 bases at J, leaving 4 bases unmatched. Here the CDR3 DNA reads TGTGCCACCACGGGGGGGTATGAGCAGTTCTTC. Its translation is CATTGGYEQFF.

This chain links TRBV15 with TRBJ1-1; TRBD1 matches 7 bases. Germline trimming cut 6 bases from V and 5 bases from J; bases unmatched to any gene: 12. There are 15 residues in the CDR3. The germline CDR1 and CDR2 sequences are LNHNV and YYDKDF (reference sequence). The CDR3 sequence is CATSITGARETEAFF. As DNA, the CDR3 is TGTGCCACCAGTATTACAGGGGCAAGGGAGACTGAAGCTTTCTTT.

This chain uses TRBV9 with TRBJ1-1; 7 positions agree with TRBD1. The germline CDR1 and CDR2 sequences are SGDLS and YYNGEE. The length of the CDR3 is 14 residues. J lost 6 bases, V lost 4 bases, and 9 bases had no gene match. The DNA of the CDR3 is TGTGCCAGCAGCAAAGACAGGGTCTTGGCTGAAGCTTTCTTT. Translating gives CASSKDRVLAEAFF.

The chain carries TRBV4-3 and TRBJ2-3, with 7 bases identical to TRBD1. There are 14 residues in the CDR3. Germline V CDR1 and CDR2: LGHNA, YSLEER. The junction had 9 bases not matched to a gene; V was cut back by 6 bases and J by 6 bases. CDR3 sequence (DNA): TGCGCCAGCAGTTACAGGGGTTCGGGGGATACGCAGTATTTT. This codes for CASSYRGSGDTQYF.

J is TRBJ2-7 and V is TRBV6-1, with D tentatively TRBD1 (6 bases). V gave up 4 bases and J gave up 3 bases, with 19 bases separating them. Germline values: CDR1 MNHNS, CDR2 SASEGT. CDR3 length: 16 residues. CDR3 sequence (DNA): TGTGCCAGCAGTGTAGGACAGCCGTCGACGGGCTACGAGCAGTACTTC. It encodes CASSVGQPSTGYEQYF.

The chain carries TRBV5-8 and TRBJ1-2; unclear D gene. The CDR3 runs to 10 residues. The germline CDR1 and CDR2 sequences are SGHTS and YDEGEE. V lost 7 bases and J lost 14, with 15 bases in between. The CDR3 protein is CASFGGRQTF. The CDR3 region has the DNA TGTGCCAGCTTCGGAGGTCGGCAGACCTTC. The complete variable domain, with remaining parts taken from reference TRBV5-8 and TRBJ1-2, reads EAGVTQSPTHLIKTRGQQATLRCSPISGHTSVYWYQQALGLGLQFLLWYDEGEERNRGNFPPRFSGRQFPNYSSELNVNALELEDSALYLCASFGGRQTFGSGTRLTVV.

The CDR3 loop reads CASTRTGVTEAFF. The CDR3, as DNA: TGTGCCAGCACCCGTACAGGGGTCACTGAAGCTTTCTTT. The chain uses TRBV28 and TRBJ1-1; 7 nucleotides match TRBD1. The germline V gene has CDR1 MDHEN and CDR2 SYDVKM. The CDR3 has 13 amino acids. J was trimmed by 4 bases and V by 7 bases; bases with no gene match: 6.

This rearrangement joins TRBV6-1 to TRBJ1-5, with 8 bases lining up with TRBD1. Germline CDR1 and CDR2: MNHNS and SASEGT. V shed 6 bases, J shed 2 bases, and the junction held 6 bases outside the gene matches. The CDR3 is 15 residues long. The CDR3 DNA reads TGTGCCAGCAGGGCGGACAGGGCGGGCAATCAGCCCCAGCATTTT. This sequence encodes CASRADRAGNQPQHF.